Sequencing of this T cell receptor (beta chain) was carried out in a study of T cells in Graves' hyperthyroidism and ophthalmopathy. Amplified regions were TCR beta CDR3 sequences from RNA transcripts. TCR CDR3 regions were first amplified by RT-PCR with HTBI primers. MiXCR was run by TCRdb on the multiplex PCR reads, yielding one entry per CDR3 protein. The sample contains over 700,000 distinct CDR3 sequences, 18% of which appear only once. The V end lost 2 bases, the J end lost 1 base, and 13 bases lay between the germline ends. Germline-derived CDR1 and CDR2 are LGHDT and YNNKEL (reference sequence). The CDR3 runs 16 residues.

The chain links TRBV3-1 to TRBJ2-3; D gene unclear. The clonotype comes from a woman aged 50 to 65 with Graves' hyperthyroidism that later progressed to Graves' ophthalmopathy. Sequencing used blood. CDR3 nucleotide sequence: TGTGCCAGCAGCCAACTCGACAACTCCCGCACAGATACGCAGTATTTT. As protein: CASSQLDNSRTDTQYF.